The 21 T cell receptor beta chains below all came from one sample that was sequenced in a study of shared clonotypes between healthy human individuals. Generated by immunoSEQ multiplex PCR, the TCRdb table keeps only in-frame clones and is missing some. Of 1,500,000 or so clones in the sample, 98% were seen once. Sequenced input: naive CD4+ T cells sorted from blood. As to subset: CD45RA+ positively selected. The receptors originated from a man between 25 and 39 years old in good health.

With respect to this clone: Other DNA sequences in this sample translate to the same CDR3. The chain uses TRBV6-5 and TRBJ2-5; D is unclear. In germline, CDR1 is MNHEY, CDR2 SVGAGI. The CDR3 extends over 11 amino acids. V lost 3 bases to trimming and J lost 5 bases, with 4 bases between them. The CDR3 nucleotides are TGTGCCAGCAGTTATTTTGAGACCCAGTACTTC. Amino acid sequence: CASSYFETQYF.

In its sample, this clone was seen once. The rearrangement joins TRBV7-2 to TRBJ2-3, with D tentatively TRBD2 (5 bases). Per germline, CDR1 SGHTA and CDR2 FQGNSA. The CDR3 extends over 15 amino acids. V was trimmed by 5 bases and J by 3 bases, leaving 15 bases between them. CDR3 DNA sequence: TGTGCCAGCAGCGAATGGAGTTCGGGGACAGATACGCAGTATTTT. Its translation is CASSEWSSGTDTQYF.

V gene TRBV19 combines with J gene TRBJ2-7, with D hard to call. V lost 3 bases to trimming and J lost 1 base, with 10 bases between them. This CDR3 comprises 14 residues. The germline gives CDR1 LNHDA, CDR2 SQIVND (reference sequence). CDR3 region: CASSIGTSSYEQYF. The DNA for the CDR3 is TGTGCCAGTAGTATCGGCACGAGTTCCTACGAGCAGTACTTC.

A word on this clone: Distinct nucleotide sequences in the sample also encode this CDR3. The chain employs TRBV30 and TRBJ1-3; unclear D gene. This CDR3 has 13 residues. V shed 0 bases and J shed 0 bases, with 3 bases lying between them. Germline CDR1 reads GTSNPN; CDR2 reads SVGIG (reference sequence). CDR3 sequence: CAWSVGSGNTIYF. The CDR3 coding sequence is TGTGCCTGGAGTGTAGGCTCTGGAAACACCATATATTTT.

The chain combines TRBV5-6 with TRBJ2-1; 14 positions match TRBD2. Germline values: CDR1 SGHDT, CDR2 YYEEEE. The CDR3 is 17 residues long. Trimming at V came to 0 bases and at J to 5 bases, leaving 4 bases not matched to a gene. The CDR3: CASSLVPGLAGDNEQFF. In nucleotides, the CDR3 is TGTGCCAGCAGCTTGGTCCCGGGACTAGCGGGAGACAATGAGCAGTTCTTC.

Details on this clone: Other DNA sequences within the sample encode an identical CDR3. The gene calls are TRBV29-1 and TRBJ1-1; D is undetermined. The CDR3 is made up of 10 amino acids. V lost 7 bases, J lost 1 base, and 4 bases lay in between. The germline V gene encodes CDR1 SQVTM and CDR2 ANQGSEA. The CDR3 bases are TGCAGCGGGGAGAACACTGAAGCTTTCTTT. Protein sequence: CSGENTEAFF. The complete variable domain, with remaining parts taken from reference TRBV29-1 and TRBJ1-1, reads SAVISQKPSRDICQRGTSLTIQCQVDSQVTMMFWYRQQPGQSLTLIATANQGSEATYESGFVIDKFPISRPNLTFSTLTVSNMSPEDSSIYLCSGENTEAFFGQGTRLTVV.

The CDR3 here is CASSLLRLAGINEQFF. DNA for the CDR3: TGTGCCAGCAGTTTACTTCGGCTAGCGGGAATAAATGAGCAGTTCTTC. This sequence joins TRBV28 and TRBJ2-1; 9 nucleotides match TRBD2. From germline, CDR1 is MDHEN and CDR2 SYDVKM. The ends lost 2 bases at V and 7 bases at J; junction bases unmatched: 9. The CDR3 extends over 16 amino acids.

The chain combines TRBV18 with TRBJ2-1, with D perhaps matching TRBD2 (5 bases). V gave up 3 bases and J gave up 5 bases, with 11 bases separating them. Germline lookup yields CDR1 KGHSH and CDR2 LQKENI. CDR3 size: 14 residues. CDR3 region: CASSPGIGNNEQFF. The CDR3 nucleotides are TGTGCCAGCTCACCCGGGATAGGGAACAATGAGCAGTTCTTC.

This sequence joins TRBV19 and TRBJ2-7, with a possible D match to TRBD2 (6 bases). The CDR3 is 14 residues long. Trimming removed 5 bases from V and 3 bases from J, with 14 bases in between. Germline lookup yields CDR1 LNHDA and CDR2 SQIVND (reference sequence). CDR3 region: CASSYGTHSYEQYF. As DNA, the CDR3 is TGTGCCAGTAGTTATGGGACTCACAGCTACGAGCAGTACTTC.

The gene calls are TRBV6-1 and TRBJ1-4; unclear D gene. The CDR3 runs to 15 residues. Trimming took off 6 bases at V and 8 bases at J, with 19 bases between the two ends. From germline, CDR1 is MNHNS and CDR2 SASEGT. CDR3 region: CASSRSPLDDEKLFF. The DNA of the CDR3 is TGTGCCAGCAGCAGGAGCCCCCTAGACGACGAAAAACTGTTTTTT.

This chain uses TRBV27 with TRBJ2-2; TRBD1 is a possible D gene (6 bases). The CDR3 runs to 14 residues. V shed 10 bases and J shed 2 bases, with 14 bases lying between them. In germline, CDR1 is MNHEY, CDR2 SMNVEV (reference sequence). In nucleotides, the CDR3 is TGTGCCACCTCGGACAGAAGTAACACCGGGGAGCTGTTTTTT. This gives the protein CATSDRSNTGELFF.

The rearrangement joins TRBV2 to TRBJ2-2, with 8 nucleotides matching TRBD1. CDR3 size: 14 residues. Germline CDR1 and CDR2: SNHLY and FYNNEI. The V and J ends lost 5 bases and 6 bases, in that order; junction bases with no gene match: 5. The CDR3 loop reads CASSTGGGAGELFF. The DNA of the CDR3 is TGTGCCAGCAGTACAGGGGGTGGGGCCGGGGAGCTGTTTTTT.

This clone was observed a single time. The chain combines TRBV7-6 with TRBJ2-1; D unresolved. V was clipped by 4 bases and J by 6 bases, with 10 bases between them. The CDR3 has 13 residues. Germline values: CDR1 SGHVS, CDR2 FNYEAQ. The CDR3 bases are TGTGCCAGCAGCTCACCCCCCCTCAATGAGCAGTTCTTC. Its translation is CASSSPPLNEQFF.

J is TRBJ2-3 and V is TRBV29-1; D is ambiguous. The V and J ends lost 4 bases and 2 bases respectively, with 7 bases between them. Germline V gene sequence: CDR1 SQVTM, CDR2 ANQGSEA. CDR3 length: 12 residues. Here the CDR3 DNA reads TGCAGCGTTGGTAGTATCACAGATACGCAGTATTTT. Protein: CSVGSITDTQYF.

The chain uses TRBV15 and TRBJ1-1, with 7 nucleotides matching TRBD1. The CDR3 spans 17 residues. Looked up from germline, CDR1 is LNHNV and CDR2 is YYDKDF (reference sequence). Losses at the gene ends were 5 bases for V and 4 bases for J; bases not matched to a gene: 16. CDR3 nucleotide sequence: TGTGCCACCAGCGGCAAGAGGGATCAGGGGGTAATCACTGAAGCTTTCTTT. This gives the protein CATSGKRDQGVITEAFF.

CDR3 sequence (DNA): TGTGCCAGCAGCCTAAGTACGAGAGGCAGTTTTAATCAGCCCCAGCATTTT. This encodes CASSLSTRGSFNQPQHF. The V call is TRBV7-2, the J call TRBJ1-5; D remains unclear. Trimming took off 5 bases at V and 4 bases at J, with 21 bases between the two ends. This CDR3 has 17 residues. Germline CDR1 is SGHTA and CDR2 is FQGNSA.

This sequence joins TRBV27 and TRBJ1-1; 7 nucleotides align to TRBD1. V lost 5 bases to trimming and J lost 1 base; unmatched junction nucleotides: 19. The CDR3 sequence is 19 residues long. The germline V gene encodes CDR1 MNHEY and CDR2 SMNVEV (reference sequence). This CDR3 is CASSILKDSQGRSNTEAFF. CDR3 DNA: TGTGCCAGCAGTATTCTTAAAGACTCACAGGGGAGGTCGAACACTGAAGCTTTCTTT.

This sequence joins TRBV6-5 and TRBJ2-7, with 10 bases matching TRBD2. V shed 6 bases and J 1 base; nucleotides not matched to a gene: 6. Germline V lookup: CDR1 MNHEY, CDR2 SVGAGI. The CDR3 length is 15 residues. CDR3 coding DNA: TGTGCCAGCAGACTAGGACTAGCGGATTCCTACGAGCAGTACTTC. Encoded protein: CASRLGLADSYEQYF.

J is TRBJ1-5 and V is TRBV7-9; D is undetermined. CDR1 and CDR2 from the germline V gene are SEHNR and FQNEAQ (reference sequence). This CDR3 spans 14 amino acids. V was trimmed by 10 bases and J by 4 bases, leaving 17 bases between them. The CDR3 bases are TGTGCCATCTCGTCGGGCGGGTTAAATCAGCCCCAGCATTTT. Its translation is CAISSGGLNQPQHF.

This chain uses TRBV5-1 with TRBJ2-1; perhaps TRBD1 as D (5 bases). Germline CDR1 and CDR2: SGHRS and YFSETQ. CDR3 length: 11 residues. The V end was cut by 7 bases, the J end by 7 bases, with 9 bases between. Written as DNA, the CDR3 is TGCGCCAGCGGACAAGGGAATGAGCAGTTCTTC. It specifies CASGQGNEQFF.

V is TRBV25-1 and J is TRBJ2-1; TRBD2 is a possible D gene (6 bases). Germline V gene data show CDR1 as MGHDK and CDR2 as SYGVNS. This CDR3 has 15 amino acids. Trimming stripped 6 bases from V and 8 bases from J, with 20 bases between. CDR3 loop: CASSDYNRESHEQFF. The CDR3 coding sequence is TGTGCCAGCAGCGACTACAATCGGGAGTCCCATGAGCAGTTCTTC.